This T cell receptor beta chain is from a study of beta chain features in type 1 diabetes. Study information: Cell yields, age and gender were similar between patients and healthy donors.

Blood was collected once per donor into heparin, averaging roughly 0.12 L. This clone has just a few counts. Germline CDR1 reads SGHTA; CDR2 reads FQGNSA. The CDR3 covers 17 residues. Trimming took 2 bases from V and 5 from J; bases not matched to a gene: 9. The investigators reverse transcribed all of the isolated RNA, so they sequenced expressed TCRB transcripts. The method was immunoSEQ multiplex PCR; TCRdb's version includes in-frame clones alone and lacks a portion of them. This sample has about 290,000 clones; about 8% occur once, and the top ten carry roughly 1%. The sequence was collected from a woman younger than 35 in good health. The material sequenced was central memory CD4+ T cells from blood. The genes are TRBV7-2 and TRBJ2-3; TRBD2 aligns across 11 bases. The CDR3 protein is CASSLQPLAGAKDTQYF. The CDR3 DNA reads TGTGCCAGCAGCTTACAGCCACTAGCGGGAGCCAAAGATACGCAGTATTTT. Based on the CDR3 plus reference TRBV7-2 and TRBJ2-3, the full variable domain is GAGVSQSPSNKVTEKGKDVELRCDPISGHTALYWYRQSLGQGLEFLIYFQGNSAPDKSGLPSDRFSAERTGGSVSTLTIQRTQQEDSAVYLCASSLQPLAGAKDTQYFGPGTRLTVL.